This TCR beta chain stems from a study of shared clonotypes between healthy human individuals. Whole-study results and caveats: Clonotype sharing across a handful of donors was observed for about 5.5% of naive CD4 clonotypes. Represented genetic and exposure-history diversity was restricted by having few donors. On the whole, naive subsets had larger estimated richness than memory subsets had.

To note about this clone: The antigen is undetermined.

The method was immunoSEQ multiplex PCR; TCRdb's version includes in-frame clones alone and lacks a portion of them. The sample gives around 1.1 million clones, about 80% of which show up once; about 0.89% is in the top ten. This receptor was obtained from a man between 18 and 29 years old in good health. Some clones in this sample may be carry-over from other donors' samples. Sequenced sample: memory CD4+ T cells from PBMCs. Subset denoted: CD45RA-negative fraction.

The CDR3 spells CASSIALRGAYEQYF. DNA of the CDR3: TGTGCCAGTAGTATCGCCCTGAGGGGGGCCTACGAGCAGTACTTC. This chain connects TRBV19 to TRBJ2-7; either TRBD1 or TRBD2 may supply D (6 bases each). Trimming left V 3 bases short and J 2 bases short, with 14 bases between. The CDR3 spans 15 residues. Germline CDR1 is LNHDA and CDR2 is SQIVND (reference sequence).